Described below is a single TCR beta chain sequence and its context. The CDR3 extends over 14 amino acids. Germline-derived CDR1 and CDR2 are SGHNT and YYREEE (reference sequence). Trimming took 3 bases from V and 5 from J; bases not matched to a gene: 6. The assay, immunoSEQ v3.0, was run at survey level. The assay was immunoSEQ multiplex PCR, and TCRdb's table has in-frame clones only and misses some. The sample holds roughly 38,000 clones, approximately 85% seen once. No fewer than two post-ART and no fewer than one pre-ART PBMC samples existed for each donor. The entry originates in a study of long-term antiretroviral therapy in people with HIV. Overall study context: The 2015 recommendation for immediate ART came about a decade after the earliest samples.

This TCR derives from a man between 18 and 29 years old with HIV. The V and J genes are TRBV5-4 and TRBJ1-1; 8 bases match TRBD1. This specimen consisted of unsorted PBMCs, obtained 0.3 years after starting antiretroviral therapy. The CDR3 coding sequence is TGTGCCAGCAGCTGGACGGACAGGGTTACTGAAGCTTTCTTT. Translating it yields CASSWTDRVTEAFF. Based on the CDR3 plus reference TRBV5-4 and TRBJ1-1, the full variable domain is ETGVTQSPTHLIKTRGQQVTLRCSSQSGHNTVSWYQQALGQGPQFIFQYYREEENGRGNFPPRFSGLQFPNYSSELNVNALELDDSALYLCASSWTDRVTEAFFGQGTRLTVV.